These 7 T cell receptor beta chains originate from one sample sequenced in a study of blood T cell repertoires in COVID-19. Sequenced by immunoSEQ multiplex PCR; TCRdb stores in-frame clones only, minus some. The table has about 410,000 clones, 90% seen once. Sequencing was performed on PBMCs or T cells enriched from blood (not recorded which). These receptor sequences come from a man aged 18 to 29 who had recovered from COVID-19.

The chain has TRBV19 and TRBJ2-7, with TRBD2 as a possible D gene (6 bases). The CDR3 consists of 14 residues. V dropped 3 bases and J dropped 1 base, with 10 bases sitting between them. Looked up from germline, CDR1 is LNHDA and CDR2 is SQIVND (reference sequence). The CDR3 loop reads CASSIIRGSYEQYF. The CDR3, as DNA: TGTGCCAGTAGTATTATTCGGGGGTCCTACGAGCAGTACTTC.

The rearrangement links TRBV23-1 to TRBJ1-4; unclear D gene. TRBV23-1 has ORF status, its function being uncertain. The CDR3 runs 14 residues. V dropped 5 bases and J dropped 4 bases, with 11 bases sitting between them. The CDR3 sequence is CASSRRTSNEKLFF. The DNA for the CDR3 is TGCGCCAGCAGTAGAAGAACGAGTAATGAAAAACTGTTTTTT.

The genes are TRBV7-3 and TRBJ2-5; 11 bases are a match to TRBD2. This CDR3 spans 18 amino acids. The trim removed 4 bases at V and 6 bases at J, leaving 16 bases unmatched. In germline, CDR1 is SGHTA, CDR2 FQGTGA. Here the CDR3 reads CASSSSGTSGNFKKTQYF. The CDR3 nucleotides read TGTGCCAGCAGCTCGTCCGGGACTAGCGGAAACTTCAAGAAGACCCAGTACTTC.

The chain combines TRBV5-5 with TRBJ2-3, with 14 bases fitting TRBD2. CDR1 SGHKS and CDR2 YYEKEE come from the germline V gene (reference sequence). This CDR3 spans 18 amino acids. With 4 bases clipped from V and 4 bases from J, the junction kept 11 bases outside the gene matches. The CDR3 DNA reads TGTGCCAGCAGCACCGGACTAGCGGGGGGCCCTGCCTCAGATACGCAGTATTTT. It translates to CASSTGLAGGPASDTQYF.

The chain has TRBV19 and TRBJ1-5; 10 bases map to TRBD1. CDR1 is LNHDA, CDR2 SQIVND, per germline (reference sequence). This CDR3 comprises 14 residues. V lost 7 bases to trimming and J lost 6 bases; unmatched junction nucleotides: 6. CDR3 sequence reads: CASMAGQGFQPQHF. In nucleotides, the CDR3 is TGTGCCAGTATGGCGGGACAGGGGTTTCAGCCCCAGCATTTT.

This clone was observed a handful of times. Additional DNA sequences in this sample encode the identical CDR3. The gene calls are TRBV9 and TRBJ1-1; unclear D gene. From germline, CDR1 is SGDLS and CDR2 YYNGEE. Trimming stripped 0 bases from V and 0 bases from J, with 6 bases between. This CDR3 has 14 residues. The CDR3 DNA reads TGTGCCAGCAGCGTAGGAGGGATGAACACTGAAGCTTTCTTT. Its protein is CASSVGGMNTEAFF.

J is TRBJ2-5 and V is TRBV18, with D possibly being TRBD2 (6 bases). Germline assignment: CDR1 KGHSH and CDR2 LQKENI. Trimming pared 6 bases from V and 2 bases from J, leaving 16 bases between. The CDR3 extends over 15 amino acids. The CDR3 region is CASSDRGLSQETQYF. Here the CDR3 DNA reads TGTGCCAGCTCGGATCGTGGACTATCTCAAGAGACCCAGTACTTC.